This is a list of T cell receptor beta chains from one sample in a study of OX40 agonist ivuxolimab in advanced cancers. TCRdb's copy holds only in-frame clones and misses some; the assay was immunoSEQ multiplex PCR. Counted here are tens of thousands of clones, around 87% occurring once; the ten biggest clones make up about an eighth. The starting material was CD4+ or CD8+ T cells sorted from blood, obtained in a trial of the OX40 agonist ivuxolimab. Receptors originate from an adult with an advanced solid tumor such as melanoma, head and neck, liver or kidney cancer. Each CDR3 is given with its conserved first and last residue. The order of the fields is CDR3 protein, CDR3 DNA, D gene, clone size, J gene, V gene. The D gene is left open where the match is weak. A clone size is listed for some rows: how often the clone was seen (once, few, many), or a class if it is expanded.

CDR3 protein: CASSLHRGPNEKLFF; CDR3 DNA: TGTGCCAGCAGCCTTCACAGGGGGCCAAATGAAAAACTGTTTTTT; D gene: TRBD1; clone size: NA; J gene: TRBJ1-4; V gene: TRBV2
CDR3 protein: CASSLGRSTDTQYF; CDR3 DNA: TGCGCCAGCAGCTTGGGCAGGTCCACAGATACGCAGTATTTT; D gene: NA; clone size: once; J gene: TRBJ2-3; V gene: TRBV5-1
CDR3 protein: CASSQTSGSYNEQFF; CDR3 DNA: TGTGCCAGCAGCCAGACTAGCGGGAGCTACAATGAGCAGTTCTTC; D gene: TRBD2; clone size: NA; J gene: TRBJ2-1; V gene: TRBV5-4
CDR3 protein: CASRPRQGRVTEAFF; CDR3 DNA: TGTGCCAGCAGGCCAAGACAGGGTAGGGTCACTGAAGCTTTCTTT; D gene: TRBD1; clone size: NA; J gene: TRBJ1-1; V gene: TRBV6-5
CDR3 protein: CASSFRGHSYEQYF; CDR3 DNA: TGTGCCAGCAGTTTCAGGGGACATTCCTACGAGCAGTACTTC; D gene: NA; clone size: NA; J gene: TRBJ2-7; V gene: TRBV27
CDR3 protein: CASKASGSPGETQYF; CDR3 DNA: TGTGCCAGTAAGGCTAGCGGGAGCCCCGGAGAGACCCAGTACTTC; D gene: TRBD2; clone size: once; J gene: TRBJ2-5; V gene: TRBV19
CDR3 protein: CAWKSGGNTIYF; CDR3 DNA: TGTGCCTGGAAATCCGGAGGAAACACCATATATTTT; D gene: NA; clone size: NA; J gene: TRBJ1-3; V gene: TRBV30
CDR3 protein: CAISGSSGTDSYNEQFF; CDR3 DNA: TGTGCCATCAGTGGGTCTAGCGGGACTGATTCCTACAATGAGCAGTTCTTC; D gene: TRBD2; clone size: NA; J gene: TRBJ2-1; V gene: TRBV10-3
CDR3 protein: CASSGTSGRYNEQFF; CDR3 DNA: TGTGCCAGCAGCGGGACTAGCGGCCGCTACAATGAGCAGTTCTTC; D gene: TRBD2; clone size: NA; J gene: TRBJ2-1; V gene: TRBV7-2
CDR3 protein: CASRWGQGGNQPQHF; CDR3 DNA: TGTGCCAGTAGATGGGGGCAGGGGGGCAATCAGCCCCAGCATTTT; D gene: TRBD1; clone size: NA; J gene: TRBJ1-5; V gene: TRBV19
CDR3 protein: CASSPRQGSTSPLHF; CDR3 DNA: TGCGCCAGCAGCCCCCGACAGGGGTCCACTTCACCCCTCCACTTT; D gene: TRBD1; clone size: NA; J gene: TRBJ1-6; V gene: TRBV5-1
CDR3 protein: CASSEEGLAGDTQYF; CDR3 DNA: TGTGCCAGCAGTGAGGAGGGACTAGCCGGAGATACGCAGTATTTT; D gene: TRBD2; clone size: NA; J gene: TRBJ2-3; V gene: TRBV6-4
CDR3 protein: CASNRGTSGSYEQYF; CDR3 DNA: TGTGCCAGCAACCGCGGGACTAGCGGGTCCTACGAGCAGTACTTC; D gene: TRBD2; clone size: NA; J gene: TRBJ2-7; V gene: TRBV4-2
CDR3 protein: CASSLVAGVKGGEQFF; CDR3 DNA: TGCGCCAGCAGCTTGGTAGCGGGAGTCAAGGGCGGTGAGCAGTTCTTC; D gene: TRBD2; clone size: NA; J gene: TRBJ2-1; V gene: TRBV5-1
CDR3 protein: CASSLSFGGDADEKLFF; CDR3 DNA: TGCGCCAGCAGCTTGTCTTTCGGGGGAGATGCTGATGAAAAACTGTTTTTT; D gene: NA; clone size: NA; J gene: TRBJ1-4; V gene: TRBV5-1